Below, 31 T cell receptor beta chains from the same sample are listed, as sequenced in a study of CD8+ T cells in alopecia areata. Reverse transcribed after extraction, RNA yielded cDNA as the sequencing template. This table comes from immunoSEQ multiplex PCR, and its TCRdb copy is limited to in-frame clones, with some not included. The sample lists a few hundred thousand clones; 67% were seen once. Sequenced material: CD4+ T cells sorted from blood, taken at week 0. These receptor sequences come from a human donor with alopecia areata.

V and J are TRBV30 and TRBJ1-5, with TRBD1 as a possible D gene (5 bases). Germline CDR1 reads GTSNPN; CDR2 reads SVGIG (reference sequence). CDR3 size: 12 residues. The germline V and J ends were trimmed by 3 bases and 7 bases, with 10 bases remaining between them. Written as DNA, the CDR3 is TGTGCCTGGAGCAGGGCCCACCAGCCCCAGCATTTT. Translation gives CAWSRAHQPQHF.

The gene calls are TRBV29-1 and TRBJ2-2, with D perhaps assigned TRBD1 or TRBD2 (5 bases each). Trimming stripped 6 bases from V and 9 bases from J, with 11 bases between. This CDR3 comprises 11 residues. Germline V lookup: CDR1 SQVTM, CDR2 ANQGSEA. CDR3 loop: CSVRGTRELFF. CDR3 nucleotides: TGCAGCGTGAGGGGAACGCGGGAGCTGTTTTTT.

To note about this clone: The same CDR3 is also encoded by other DNA sequences in this sample. V is TRBV29-1 and J is TRBJ2-7, with D maybe TRBD1 (6 bases). V lost 6 bases and J lost 3, with 9 bases in between. The CDR3 length is 11 residues. In germline, CDR1 is SQVTM, CDR2 ANQGSEA. The CDR3 is CSVRDIYEQYF. Written as DNA, the CDR3 is TGCAGCGTCCGGGACATCTACGAGCAGTACTTC.

In its sample, this clone was seen a few times. V and J are TRBV23-1 and TRBJ2-7; D is ambiguous. TRBV23-1 is flagged as an ORF with uncertain function. CDR3 length: 12 amino acids. Trimming removed 1 base at V and 7 bases at J, with 8 bases between. CDR3 sequence reads: CASSQWPSEQYF. In DNA, the CDR3 is TGCGCCAGCAGTCAATGGCCCTCTGAGCAGTACTTC.

This clone occurred once. V and J are TRBV5-1 and TRBJ2-7, with 7 bases that match TRBD2. Trimming took 4 bases from V and 6 from J; bases not matched to a gene: 7. The V gene's germline CDR1 is SGHRS and CDR2 YFSETQ. The CDR3 is 13 residues long. The CDR3 sequence: CASSREVLGEQYF. CDR3 DNA: TGCGCCAGCAGCCGGGAGGTTCTGGGCGAGCAGTACTTC.

This chain uses TRBV6-6 with TRBJ1-5; TRBD1 is a possible D gene (5 bases). The CDR3 spans 14 residues. Trimming stripped 7 bases from V and 0 bases from J, with 10 bases between. From germline, CDR1 is MNHNY and CDR2 SVGAGI (reference sequence). CDR3 bases: TGTGCCAGCAACCATGGGGGTAGCAATCAGCCCCAGCATTTT. Encoded protein: CASNHGGSNQPQHF.

This clone has just one count. J is TRBJ1-2 and V is TRBV23-1; D not resolved. TRBV23-1 is placed among ORFs of uncertain function. This CDR3 has 16 residues. V lost 0 bases and J lost 4, with 15 bases in between. The CDR3 sequence is CASSQSPPVRPYGYTF. The CDR3 DNA reads TGCGCCAGCAGTCAATCGCCTCCGGTCCGTCCCTATGGCTACACCTTC.

A few counts support this clone. This chain connects TRBV15 to TRBJ2-2; TRBD2 matches 9 bases. With V trimmed by 0 bases and J by 5 bases, 4 bases remained unmatched. This CDR3 is 16 amino acids long. The germline CDR1 and CDR2 sequences are LNHNV and YYDKDF (reference sequence). Written as DNA, the CDR3 is TGTGCCACCAGCAGAGATCCCGCGGGAGGGACCGGGGAGCTGTTTTTT. Translation: CATSRDPAGGTGELFF.

The chain is built from TRBV5-1 and TRBJ1-2; D unclear. Germline V gene sequence: CDR1 SGHRS, CDR2 YFSETQ. Trimming pared 2 bases from V and 0 bases from J, leaving 8 bases between. This CDR3 is 14 amino acids long. CDR3 residues: CASSLPGANYGYTF. Here the CDR3 DNA reads TGCGCCAGCAGCTTACCGGGAGCTAACTATGGCTACACCTTC.

To note about this clone: Other DNA sequences in this specimen translate into the identical CDR3. V is TRBV30 and J is TRBJ1-5; the D gene is possibly TRBD1 (5 bases). The CDR3 extends over 14 amino acids. Germline CDR1 and CDR2: GTSNPN and SVGIG (reference sequence). The V gene lost 1 base and the J gene lost 0 bases, with 7 bases spanning the gap. The CDR3 loop reads CAWSGGDSNQPQHF. CDR3 nucleotide sequence: TGTGCCTGGAGTGGGGGCGATAGCAATCAGCCCCAGCATTTT.

This clone showed up just a few times. The gene calls are TRBV10-3 and TRBJ2-3; a weak D match, TRBD2 (5 bases). CDR1 ENHRY and CDR2 SYGVKD come from the germline V gene. This CDR3 has 13 amino acids. Deletions cut 10 bases from V and 1 base from J, with 12 bases between. CDR3 residues: CATGTVGTDTQYF. Written as DNA, the CDR3 is TGTGCCACGGGAACGGTCGGCACAGATACGCAGTATTTT.

The chain couples TRBV2 to TRBJ2-7; no reliable D call. V lost 6 bases and J 5 bases, leaving 11 bases between the germline ends. This CDR3 region has 12 residues. Germline V gene lookup returns CDR1 SNHLY and CDR2 FYNNEI. The CDR3 coding sequence is TGTGCCAGCAGGGAGATCCTGCACGAGCAGTACTTC. Translation gives CASREILHEQYF. Together with reference TRBV2 and TRBJ2-7, the CDR3 gives the full variable domain: EPEVTQTPSHQVTQMGQEVILRCVPISNHLYFYWYRQILGQKVEFLVSFYNNEISEKSEIFDDQFSVERPDGSNFTLKIRSTKLEDSAMYFCASREILHEQYFGPGTRLTVT.

The chain joins TRBV30 to TRBJ2-7; 9 bases line up with TRBD1. The CDR3 length is 14 residues. The J segment lost 5 bases and the V segment lost 0 bases, leaving 5 bases of the junction unmatched. Per the germline V gene, CDR1 is GTSNPN and CDR2 is SVGIG (reference sequence). This chain's CDR3 is CAWSVGQGWHEQYF. As DNA, the CDR3 is TGTGCCTGGAGTGTTGGACAGGGGTGGCACGAGCAGTACTTC.

The rearrangement uses TRBV2 and TRBJ2-1, with D uncertain. Germline V gene data show CDR1 as SNHLY and CDR2 as FYNNEI. V gave up 5 bases and J gave up 5 bases, with 10 bases separating them. The CDR3 has 13 residues. CDR3 amino acids: CASSLATDNEQFF. In DNA, the CDR3 is TGTGCCAGCAGTCTGGCTACAGACAATGAGCAGTTCTTC.

The chain uses TRBV7-9 and TRBJ1-1; D not certain. From germline, CDR1 is SEHNR and CDR2 FQNEAQ (reference sequence). The CDR3 spans 14 residues. V was cut by 1 base and J by 1 base, with 7 bases left in between. The CDR3 protein is CASSLEGSNTEAFF. The CDR3 nucleotides read TGTGCCAGCAGCTTAGAAGGCTCGAACACTGAAGCTTTCTTT.

The CDR3 spells CSVEQNTGELFF. The DNA of the CDR3 is TGCAGCGTGGAGCAAAACACCGGGGAGCTGTTTTTT. V gene TRBV29-1 combines with J gene TRBJ2-2, with D unresolved. CDR3 length equals 12 residues. Trimming pared 6 bases from V and 2 bases from J, leaving 7 bases between. Germline lookup yields CDR1 SQVTM and CDR2 ANQGSEA.

This clone was observed a few times. The gene calls are TRBV10-3 and TRBJ2-3; D perhaps matches TRBD2 (6 bases). The CDR3 has 14 residues. V shed 10 bases and J shed 2 bases, with 16 bases lying between them. CDR1 ENHRY and CDR2 SYGVKD come from the germline V gene. The CDR3 reads CATRTRDSTDTQYF. Here the CDR3 DNA reads TGTGCCACTCGGACGAGGGACTCCACAGATACGCAGTATTTT.

This clone was picked up one time. The rearrangement uses TRBV2 and TRBJ2-3; no definite D call. CDR3 length: 13 amino acids. Trimming stripped 7 bases from V and 0 bases from J, with 8 bases between. Per the germline V gene, CDR1 is SNHLY and CDR2 is FYNNEI. Here the CDR3 DNA reads TGTGCCAGCAACGGCGCTAGCACAGATACGCAGTATTTT. It translates to CASNGASTDTQYF.

This sequence joins TRBV23-1 and TRBJ2-1, with a weak D call TRBD2 (5 bases). TRBV23-1 is recorded as an ORF, its role being uncertain. The V end was cut by 8 bases, the J end by 6 bases, with 17 bases between. This CDR3 is 14 amino acids long. CDR3 in amino acids: CASGRLFGSNEQFF. CDR3 sequence (DNA): TGCGCCAGCGGGCGACTATTTGGTAGCAATGAGCAGTTCTTC.

Remarks on this clone: Other DNA sequences within the sample encode an identical CDR3. J is TRBJ2-5 and V is TRBV9; D is ambiguous. Trimming pared 0 bases from V and 4 bases from J, leaving 7 bases between. The CDR3 sequence is 13 residues long. Germline values: CDR1 SGDLS, CDR2 YYNGEE. CDR3 sequence reads: CASSVGVGETQYF. CDR3 nucleotide sequence: TGTGCCAGCAGCGTAGGTGTGGGAGAGACCCAGTACTTC.

V and J are TRBV9 and TRBJ2-3, with unresolved D. Trimming stripped 4 bases from V and 2 bases from J, with 11 bases between. CDR1 and CDR2 (germline): SGDLS, YYNGEE. This CDR3 has 14 residues. Written as DNA, the CDR3 is TGTGCCAGCAGCCCGCGAGGATACACAGATACGCAGTATTTT. Amino acid sequence: CASSPRGYTDTQYF.

This clone was picked up a small number of times. The chain couples TRBV10-3 to TRBJ2-2; 10 nucleotides align to TRBD1. This CDR3 has 20 residues. Germline-derived CDR1 and CDR2 are ENHRY and SYGVKD. V dropped 5 bases and J dropped 1; count of bases not matched to a gene: 16. The CDR3 DNA follows: TGTGCCATCAGTTCCCGACCGGGACAGGGGCTTAAGAGGAACACCGGGGAGCTGTTTTTT. The encoded protein is CAISSRPGQGLKRNTGELFF.

This clone was seen more than once but under ten times. The V gene is TRBV29-1, the J gene TRBJ1-1; D uncertain. The CDR3 extends over 12 amino acids. The germline gives CDR1 SQVTM, CDR2 ANQGSEA. V lost 6 bases and J lost 10, with 18 bases in between. Here the CDR3 DNA reads TGCAGCGTAACCACGGACTTATCGATAGCTTTCTTT. Translating it yields CSVTTDLSIAFF.

This clone was counted only a few times. The chain links TRBV6-6 to TRBJ2-5; D is perhaps TRBD1 (5 bases). There are 14 residues in the CDR3. Germline V gene lookup returns CDR1 MNHNY and CDR2 SVGAGI (reference sequence). Trimming cost V 4 bases and J 5 bases, with 14 bases left between them. The DNA of the CDR3 is TGTGCCAGCAGTTTAAGCAGGGTAGGGGAGACCCAGTACTTC. Translating gives CASSLSRVGETQYF.

The chain has TRBV19 and TRBJ2-2; D is undetermined. Trimming shortened V by 4 bases and J by 7 bases, and 1 base separated the two germline ends. CDR1 and CDR2 from the germline V gene are LNHDA and SQIVND (reference sequence). The CDR3 has 10 residues. CDR3 nucleotide sequence: TGTGCCAGTAGTAGCGGGGAGCTGTTTTTT. Translated, it gives CASSSGELFF.

CDR3 amino acids: CASTSQGTDQETQYF. In DNA, the CDR3 is TGTGCCAGCACCTCGCAGGGCACAGACCAAGAGACCCAGTACTTC. The chain carries TRBV7-8 and TRBJ2-5, with D possibly being TRBD1 (5 bases). CDR1 is SGHVS, CDR2 FQNEAQ, per germline. The CDR3 is made up of 15 amino acids. Trimming left V 7 bases short and J 0 bases short, with 15 bases between.

The chain joins TRBV29-1 to TRBJ1-2; TRBD1 matches 11 bases. CDR1 and CDR2 (germline): SQVTM, ANQGSEA. V gave up 7 bases and J gave up 8 bases; unmatched junction bases: 9. The CDR3 runs to 13 residues. The CDR3 is CSGGSGQGDGYTF. CDR3 coding DNA: TGCAGCGGGGGCTCGGGACAGGGGGACGGCTACACCTTC.

This chain uses TRBV6-5 with TRBJ2-1, with TRBD2 as a possible D gene (5 bases). In germline, CDR1 is MNHEY, CDR2 SVGAGI. The CDR3 is 15 amino acids. Trimming took 6 bases from V and 2 from J, leaving 14 bases between them. CDR3 in DNA: TGTGCCAGCAGACCAACTAGTTTGCCCTACAATGAGCAGTTCTTC. This gives the protein CASRPTSLPYNEQFF.

The J gene is TRBJ2-7, the V gene TRBV6-6, with TRBD1 matching over 9 bases. The CDR3 runs to 14 residues. Germline V gene sequence: CDR1 MNHNY, CDR2 SVGAGI (reference sequence). With 3 bases clipped from V and 4 bases from J, the junction kept 4 bases outside the gene matches. CDR3 DNA: TGTGCCAGCAGTTATACAGGGGGCGGATACGAGCAGTACTTC. It translates to CASSYTGGGYEQYF.

The gene calls are TRBV29-1 and TRBJ1-2; unclear D gene. CDR1 and CDR2 from the germline V gene are SQVTM and ANQGSEA. The CDR3 has 12 residues. The ends were cut back, 1 base at V and 1 base at J, with 4 bases in the middle. DNA for the CDR3: TGCAGCGTTGAAGGGGTTAACTATGGCTACACCTTC. Protein sequence: CSVEGVNYGYTF.

This chain links TRBV7-9 with TRBJ2-1; the match to TRBD1 covers 9 bases. The CDR3 spans 15 residues. Per germline, CDR1 SEHNR and CDR2 FQNEAQ (reference sequence). With 3 bases clipped from V and 6 bases from J, the junction kept 6 bases outside the gene matches. CDR3 sequence reads: CASSFGQGWRNEQFF. The CDR3 DNA reads as TGTGCCAGCAGCTTTGGACAGGGGTGGCGCAATGAGCAGTTCTTC.